Following are 18 T cell receptor beta chains from one sample sequenced in a study of T cells in Graves' hyperthyroidism and ophthalmopathy. Amplification of TCR beta CDR3 regions used RNA as the template. TCR CDR3 regions were first amplified by RT-PCR with HTBI primers. One entry per CDR3 protein, called by TCRdb with MiXCR from the multiplex PCR reads. The table lists around 300,000 distinct CDR3 sequences, 12% to 15% of them singletons, with 30% in the top ten. Specimen: blood. The receptor source for this set is a woman between 45 and 65 years old with Graves' hyperthyroidism that later progressed to Graves' ophthalmopathy.

The CDR3 spells CASATGGEYGYTF. DNA for the CDR3: TGTGCCAGCGCGACGGGCGGAGAATATGGCTACACCTTC. The chain links TRBV16 to TRBJ1-2; the D is unclear. Germline V gene data show CDR1 as KGHSY and CDR2 as FQNENV. V dropped 8 bases and J dropped 5 bases, with 15 bases sitting between them. This CDR3 has 13 amino acids. Full variable domain (outside the CDR3, taken from reference TRBV16 and TRBJ1-2): GEEVAQTPKHLVRGEGQKAKLYCAPIKGHSYVFWYQQVLKNEFKFLISFQNENVFDETGMPKERFSAKCLPNSPCSLEIQATKLEDSAVYFCASATGGEYGYTFGSGTRLTVV.

This clonotype appeared a single time. A much larger clone lies a single base off, so this may be a read error. The chain joins TRBV10-3 to TRBJ2-2; D is undetermined. The CDR3 spans 15 residues. The V and J ends lost 5 bases and 7 bases respectively, with 17 bases between them. Germline V gives CDR1 ENHRY, CDR2 SYGVKD. The CDR3 nucleotides are TGTGCCATCAGTTTTGCCCGCGGAATAAGCGGGGAGCTGTTTTTT. Protein: CAISFARGISGELFF.

Many counts were recorded for this clonotype. This rearrangement joins TRBV27 to TRBJ2-1; D is undetermined. The CDR3 totals 12 residues. Trimming cost V 4 bases and J 9 bases, with 10 bases left between them. CDR1 MNHEY and CDR2 SMNVEV come from the germline V gene (reference sequence). The CDR3 nucleotides are TGTGCCAGCAGTTCAAGAAGTGGTGAGCAGTTCTTC. Amino acid sequence: CASSSRSGEQFF.

In its sample, this clonotype was seen a few times. This may arise from a read error, as a much more abundant clone is one base away. The chain has TRBV18 and TRBJ2-5; D may be TRBD2 (5 bases). The CDR3 contains 15 residues. Trimming shortened V by 5 bases and J by 7 bases, and 20 bases separated the two germline ends. In germline, CDR1 is KGHSH, CDR2 LQKENI. CDR3: CASSTFFLAEGTQYF. CDR3 bases: TGTGCCAGCTCAACTTTCTTCCTAGCTGAGGGGACCCAGTACTTC.

The V call is TRBV7-9, the J call TRBJ2-5; D may be TRBD2 (5 bases). Germline V gene lookup returns CDR1 SEHNR and CDR2 FQNEAQ (reference sequence). There are 11 residues in the CDR3. Here the CDR3 DNA reads TGTGCGTGGGGAAAGGAGGTGACCCAGTACTTC. Translating gives CAWGKEVTQYF.

This clonotype came up many times. The chain uses TRBV7-9 and TRBJ2-6; 10 positions match TRBD1. This CDR3 is 17 amino acids long. The V and J ends lost 5 bases and 0 bases, in that order; junction bases with no gene match: 4. The germline V gene has CDR1 SEHNR and CDR2 FQNEAQ (reference sequence). The CDR3 loop is CASSPGQGRSGANVLTF. The CDR3 coding sequence is TGTGCCAGCAGCCCGGGACAGGGGCGCTCTGGGGCCAACGTCCTGACTTTC.

This rearrangement joins TRBV18 to TRBJ1-2; D remains ambiguous. Per germline, CDR1 KGHSH and CDR2 LQKENI. Between the trimmed V and J ends, which lost 5 bases and 4 bases, there was a span of 23 bases. The CDR3 totals 17 residues. CDR3 region: CASSSPSAESIVYGYTF. CDR3 DNA sequence: TGTGCCAGCTCATCCCCATCGGCGGAGTCAATTGTCTATGGCTACACCTTC.

This clonotype was observed many times. The J gene is TRBJ2-1, the V gene TRBV5-1; 8 nucleotides agree with TRBD2. CDR3 length equals 15 residues. Losses at the gene ends were 1 base for V and 8 bases for J; bases not matched to a gene: 8. Germline lookup yields CDR1 SGHRS and CDR2 YFSETQ. DNA for the CDR3: TGCGCCAGCAGCTTGACTAGCGGCAGGGAGGATGAGCAGTTCTTC. Translation gives CASSLTSGREDEQFF.

This clonotype came up many times. This chain connects TRBV5-1 to TRBJ1-1; D unclear. Trimming took off 4 bases at V and 8 bases at J, with 15 bases between the two ends. This CDR3 is 13 amino acids long. In germline, CDR1 is SGHRS, CDR2 YFSETQ. CDR3 DNA sequence: TGCGCCAGCAGCCCTGACCCCCTAGCCGAAGCTTTCTTT. Translation: CASSPDPLAEAFF.

This clonotype was seen ten or more times. The gene calls are TRBV5-1 and TRBJ2-3, with TRBD1 matching over 8 bases. The CDR3 runs 14 residues. The V gene end was trimmed by 0 bases and the J gene end by 4 bases; junction bases not matched to a gene: 1. Germline V gene sequence: CDR1 SGHRS, CDR2 YFSETQ. CDR3 DNA sequence: TGCGCCAGCAGCTTGGAACAGGGGGCAGATACGCAGTATTTT. Protein: CASSLEQGADTQYF.

This clonotype has a count of ten or more. The J gene is TRBJ1-1, the V gene TRBV4-1; D may be TRBD1 (6 bases). The V and J ends lost 0 bases and 4 bases respectively, with 27 bases between them. Germline CDR1 reads MGHRA; CDR2 reads YSYEKL. The CDR3 contains 20 residues. The CDR3 spells CASSQDRPGAPREVSTEAFF. The CDR3 bases are TGCGCCAGCAGCCAAGATCGTCCAGGGGCCCCCCGGGAAGTTTCCACTGAAGCTTTCTTT.

This clonotype came up many times. V gene TRBV12-3 or TRBV12-4 combines with J gene TRBJ2-3; TRBD2 agrees at 7 bases. The CDR3 runs to 15 residues. V was pared by 5 bases and J by 4 bases, with 9 bases of the junction left unmatched. CDR3 in amino acids: CASSTWTRSSDTQYF. CDR3 in DNA: TGTGCCAGCAGTACTTGGACTAGGAGTTCAGATACGCAGTATTTT.

This clonotype was counted at least ten times. The chain recombines TRBV24-1 with TRBJ2-7, with D perhaps TRBD1 (6 bases). Germline V CDR1 and CDR2: KGHDR, SFDVKD. V lost 3 bases to trimming and J lost 0 bases, with 8 bases between them. The CDR3 is 14 amino acids. CDR3 loop: CATSDADSSYEQYF. As DNA, the CDR3 is TGTGCCACCAGTGATGCGGACAGCTCCTACGAGCAGTACTTC.

This clonotype was seen only a few times. CDR3 sequence reads: CASSWGNREATDTQYF. The CDR3 nucleotides read TGTGCCAGCAGCTGGGGGAACAGGGAGGCCACAGATACGCAGTATTTT. V gene TRBV13 combines with J gene TRBJ2-3, with D perhaps given as TRBD1 or TRBD2 (6 bases each). Trimming removed 4 bases from V and 2 bases from J, with 16 bases in between. CDR3 length: 16 residues. Germline CDR1 PRHDT, CDR2 FYEKMQ (reference sequence).

This clonotype was counted many times. This chain uses TRBV28 with TRBJ1-1; TRBD1 is a possible D gene (6 bases). CDR1 is MDHEN, CDR2 SYDVKM, per germline. The V gene lost 7 bases and the J gene lost 1 base, with 13 bases spanning the gap. This CDR3 has 14 residues. The CDR3 here is CASNMGQTNTEAFF. CDR3 nucleotide sequence: TGTGCCAGCAACATGGGACAAACGAACACTGAAGCTTTCTTT.

This clonotype has a count of ten or more. V is TRBV6-1 and J is TRBJ1-2, with D unresolved. This CDR3 contains 14 residues. Per germline, CDR1 MNHNS and CDR2 SASEGT. V dropped 7 bases and J dropped 8 bases, with 20 bases sitting between them. CDR3 in DNA: TGTGCCAGCATCTACGAGGGTTCTTATGGAGGCTACACCTTC. This gives the protein CASIYEGSYGGYTF.

This clonotype was seen at least ten times. The chain joins TRBV28 to TRBJ1-1, with D maybe TRBD1 (6 bases). The germline V gene encodes CDR1 MDHEN and CDR2 SYDVKM. The CDR3 has 13 residues. V was clipped by 1 base and J by 7 bases, with 10 bases between them. CDR3 bases: TGTGCCAGCAGTTTATATGAGGACAGTGAAGCTTTCTTT. Amino acids: CASSLYEDSEAFF.

Ten or more counts support this clonotype. V and J are TRBV20-1 and TRBJ2-7; D is perhaps TRBD1 or TRBD2 (5 bases each). This CDR3 comprises 15 residues. The germline gives CDR1 DFQATT, CDR2 SNEGSKA (reference sequence). Trimming removed 5 bases from V and 2 bases from J, with 19 bases in between. Here the CDR3 DNA reads TGCAGTGCTCCTTGGGACCAGTCACCTACCTACGAGCAGTACTTC. This codes for CSAPWDQSPTYEQYF.